This T cell receptor beta chain stems from a study of blood T cell repertoires in COVID-19. The wider study: The cDNA or gDNA used as material had been derived from T cells, B-cell-depleted T cells, or PBMCs.

CDR3 length: 15 amino acids. After removal of 3 bases from V and 0 bases from J, the junction contained 1 base not matched to a gene. Germline values: CDR1 KGHSH, CDR2 LQKENI. Profiled with immunoSEQ multiplex PCR; TCRdb holds only in-frame clones, not every one. The sample contains some 120,000 clones, 85% to 90% of which appear only once. The sequencing sample was made of peripheral blood. The receptor was isolated from an elderly man with active or convalescent COVID-19. The chain combines TRBV18 with TRBJ1-5, with 8 bases lining up with TRBD1. CDR3: CASSPTGDSNQPQHF. The CDR3 DNA reads TGTGCCAGCTCACCGACAGGGGATAGCAATCAGCCCCAGCATTTT.